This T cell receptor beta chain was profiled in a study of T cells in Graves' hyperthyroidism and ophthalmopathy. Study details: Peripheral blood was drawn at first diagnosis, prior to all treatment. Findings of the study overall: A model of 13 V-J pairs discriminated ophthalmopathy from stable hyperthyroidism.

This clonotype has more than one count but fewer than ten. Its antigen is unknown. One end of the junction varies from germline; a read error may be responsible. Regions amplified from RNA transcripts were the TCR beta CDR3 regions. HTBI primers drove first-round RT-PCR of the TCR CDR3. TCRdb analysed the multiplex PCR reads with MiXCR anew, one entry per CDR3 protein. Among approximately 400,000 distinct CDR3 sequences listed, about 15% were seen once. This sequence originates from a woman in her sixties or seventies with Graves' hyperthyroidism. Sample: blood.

DNA of the CDR3: TGTGCCAGCAGCTTCCCCTCCCCCGGGACAGGGGTCTCCCACGAGCAGTACTTC. Amino acid sequence: CASSFPSPGTGVSHEQYF. The chain carries TRBV13 and TRBJ2-7, with 10 nucleotides matching TRBD1. The CDR3 loop spans 18 amino acids. The germline V gene has CDR1 PRHDT and CDR2 FYEKMQ (reference sequence).